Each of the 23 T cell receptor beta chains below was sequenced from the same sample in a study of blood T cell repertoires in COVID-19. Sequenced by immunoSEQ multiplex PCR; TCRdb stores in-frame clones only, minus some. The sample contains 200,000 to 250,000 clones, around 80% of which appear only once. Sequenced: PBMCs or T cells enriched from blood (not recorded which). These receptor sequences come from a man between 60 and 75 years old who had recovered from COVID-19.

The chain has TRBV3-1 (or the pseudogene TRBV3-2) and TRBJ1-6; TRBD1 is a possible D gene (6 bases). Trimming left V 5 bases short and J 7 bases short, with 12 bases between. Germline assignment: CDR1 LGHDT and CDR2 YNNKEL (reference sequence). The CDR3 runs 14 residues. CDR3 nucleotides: TGTGCCAGCAGCTTTGGACAGTCGAATTCACCCCTCCACTTT. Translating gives CASSFGQSNSPLHF.

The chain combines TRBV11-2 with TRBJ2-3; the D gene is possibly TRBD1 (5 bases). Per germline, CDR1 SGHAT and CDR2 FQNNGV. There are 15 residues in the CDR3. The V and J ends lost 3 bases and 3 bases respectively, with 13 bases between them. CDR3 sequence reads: CASSFLQGRTDTQYF. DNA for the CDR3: TGTGCCAGCAGCTTTCTTCAGGGTAGAACAGATACGCAGTATTTT. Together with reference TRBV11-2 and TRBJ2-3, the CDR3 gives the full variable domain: EAGVAQSPRYKIIEKRQSVAFWCNPISGHATLYWYQQILGQGPKLLIQFQNNGVVDDSQLPKDRFSAERLKGVDSTLKIQPAKLEDSAVYLCASSFLQGRTDTQYFGPGTRLTVL.

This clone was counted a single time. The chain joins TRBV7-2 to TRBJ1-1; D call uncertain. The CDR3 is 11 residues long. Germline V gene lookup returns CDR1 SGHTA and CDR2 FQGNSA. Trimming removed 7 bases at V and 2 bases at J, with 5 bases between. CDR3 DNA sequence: TGTGCCAGCACCATTAACACTGAAGCTTTCTTT. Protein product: CASTINTEAFF.

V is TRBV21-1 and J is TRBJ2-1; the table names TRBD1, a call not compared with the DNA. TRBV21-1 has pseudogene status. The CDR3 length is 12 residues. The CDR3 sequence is CASSNRENEQFF. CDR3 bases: TGTGCCAGCAGCAACAGGGAAAATGAGCAGTTCTTC.

The DNA of the CDR3 is TGTGCCAGTAGCCCCCCCGGGACAGACTATGGCTACACCTTC. It encodes CASSPPGTDYGYTF. The chain carries TRBV19 and TRBJ1-2; 7 bases are a match to TRBD1. With V trimmed by 6 bases and J by 3 bases, 7 bases remained unmatched. The CDR3 has 14 amino acids. Germline-derived CDR1 and CDR2 are LNHDA and SQIVND (reference sequence).

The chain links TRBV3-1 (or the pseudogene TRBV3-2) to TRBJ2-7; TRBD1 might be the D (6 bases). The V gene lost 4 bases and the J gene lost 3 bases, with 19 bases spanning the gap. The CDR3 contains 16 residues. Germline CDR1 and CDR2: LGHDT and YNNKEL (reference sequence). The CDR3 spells CASSLTSQGGDYEQYF. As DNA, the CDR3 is TGTGCCAGCAGCCTAACGTCACAGGGTGGAGACTACGAGCAGTACTTC.

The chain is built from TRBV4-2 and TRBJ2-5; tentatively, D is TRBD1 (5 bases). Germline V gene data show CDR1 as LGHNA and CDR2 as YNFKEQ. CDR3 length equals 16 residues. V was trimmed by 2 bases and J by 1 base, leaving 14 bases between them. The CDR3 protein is CASSQTAWGSQETQYF. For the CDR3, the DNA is TGTGCCAGCAGCCAAACCGCCTGGGGCAGCCAAGAGACCCAGTACTTC.

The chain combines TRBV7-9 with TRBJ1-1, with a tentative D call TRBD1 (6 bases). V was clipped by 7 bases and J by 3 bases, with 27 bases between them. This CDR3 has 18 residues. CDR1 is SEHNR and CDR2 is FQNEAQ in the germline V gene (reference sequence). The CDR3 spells CASNDRSLRRAWDTEAFF. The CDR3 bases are TGTGCCAGCAACGACAGGTCCCTCCGACGTGCGTGGGACACTGAAGCTTTCTTT.

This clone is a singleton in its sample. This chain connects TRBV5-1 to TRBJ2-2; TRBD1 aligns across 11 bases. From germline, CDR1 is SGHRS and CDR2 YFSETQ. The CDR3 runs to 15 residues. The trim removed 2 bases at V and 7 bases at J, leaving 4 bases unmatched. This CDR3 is CASSLGQGAFGELFF. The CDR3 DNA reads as TGCGCCAGCAGCTTAGGACAGGGGGCTTTCGGGGAGCTGTTTTTT.

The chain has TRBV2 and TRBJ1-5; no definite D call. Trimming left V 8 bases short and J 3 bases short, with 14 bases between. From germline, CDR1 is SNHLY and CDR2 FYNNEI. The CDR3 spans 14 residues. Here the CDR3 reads CASGRGSANQPQHF. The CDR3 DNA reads TGTGCCAGCGGGAGAGGGTCAGCCAATCAGCCCCAGCATTTT.

CDR3 coding DNA: TGTGCCAGCAGATTGGACAGTAATCAGCCCCAGCATTTT. Translated: CASRLDSNQPQHF. The chain joins TRBV6-1 to TRBJ1-5, with D perhaps TRBD1 (6 bases). The CDR3 sequence is 13 residues long. In germline, CDR1 is MNHNS, CDR2 SASEGT. Trimming left V 6 bases short and J 4 bases short, with 10 bases between.

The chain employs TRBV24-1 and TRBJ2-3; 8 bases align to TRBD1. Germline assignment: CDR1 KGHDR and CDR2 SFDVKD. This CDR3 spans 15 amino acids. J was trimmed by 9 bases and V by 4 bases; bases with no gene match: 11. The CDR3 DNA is TGTGCCACCAGTGACCCCCGGACAGGGTCAACAACGCAGTATTTT. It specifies CATSDPRTGSTTQYF.

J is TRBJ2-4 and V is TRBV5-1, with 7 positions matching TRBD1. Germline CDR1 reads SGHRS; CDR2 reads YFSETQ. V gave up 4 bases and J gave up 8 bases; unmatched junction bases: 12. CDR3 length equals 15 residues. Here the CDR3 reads CASSLGIDREHIQYF. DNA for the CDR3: TGCGCCAGCAGCCTAGGAATAGACAGGGAGCACATTCAGTACTTC.

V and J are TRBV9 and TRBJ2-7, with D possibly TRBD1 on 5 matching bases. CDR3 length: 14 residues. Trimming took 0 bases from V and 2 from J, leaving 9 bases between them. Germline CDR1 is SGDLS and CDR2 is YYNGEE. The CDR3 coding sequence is TGTGCCAGCAGCGTAGGTTCAGGGCCCTACGAGCAGTACTTC. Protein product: CASSVGSGPYEQYF.

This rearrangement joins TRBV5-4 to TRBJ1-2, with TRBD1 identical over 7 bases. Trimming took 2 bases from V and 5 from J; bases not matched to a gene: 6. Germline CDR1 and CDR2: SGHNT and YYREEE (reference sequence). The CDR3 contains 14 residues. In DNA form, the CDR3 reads TGTGCCAGCAGCTTAACCGGGACAGATTATGGCTACACCTTC. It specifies CASSLTGTDYGYTF.

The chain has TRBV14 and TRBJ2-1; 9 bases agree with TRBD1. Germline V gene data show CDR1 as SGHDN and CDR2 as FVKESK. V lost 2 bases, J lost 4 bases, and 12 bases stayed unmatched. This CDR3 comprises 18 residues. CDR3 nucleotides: TGTGCCAGCAGCCAAAGGCTTCCGGGACAGGGACTGTACAATGAGCAGTTCTTC. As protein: CASSQRLPGQGLYNEQFF. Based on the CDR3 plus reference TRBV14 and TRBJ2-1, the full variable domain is EAGVTQFPSHSVIEKGQTVTLRCDPISGHDNLYWYRRVMGKEIKFLLHFVKESKQDESGMPNNRFLAERTGGTYSTLKVQPAELEDSGVYFCASSQRLPGQGLYNEQFFGPGTRLTVL.

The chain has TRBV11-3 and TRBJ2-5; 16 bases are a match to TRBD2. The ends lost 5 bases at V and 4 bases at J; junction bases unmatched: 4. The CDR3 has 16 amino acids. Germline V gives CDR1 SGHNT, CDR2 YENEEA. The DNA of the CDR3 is TGTGCCAGCAGCCCCGGGACTAGCGGGGGGGGAGAGACCCAGTACTTC. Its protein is CASSPGTSGGGETQYF.

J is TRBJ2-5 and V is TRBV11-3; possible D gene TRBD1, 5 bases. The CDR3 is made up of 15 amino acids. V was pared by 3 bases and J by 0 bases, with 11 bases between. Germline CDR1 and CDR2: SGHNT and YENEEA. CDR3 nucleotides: TGTGCCAGCAGCTTCGGACCAGGGTACCAAGAGACCCAGTACTTC. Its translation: CASSFGPGYQETQYF.

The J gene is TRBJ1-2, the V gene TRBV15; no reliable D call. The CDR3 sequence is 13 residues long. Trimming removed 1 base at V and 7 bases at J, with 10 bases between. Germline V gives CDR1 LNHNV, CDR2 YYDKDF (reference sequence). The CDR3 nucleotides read TGTGCCACCAGCAGAGTCGGTAGTAGTGGCTACACCTTC. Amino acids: CATSRVGSSGYTF.

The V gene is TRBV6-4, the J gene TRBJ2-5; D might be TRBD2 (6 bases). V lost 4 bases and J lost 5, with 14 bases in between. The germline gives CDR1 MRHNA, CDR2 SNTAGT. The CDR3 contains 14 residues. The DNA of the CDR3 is TGTGCCAGCAGTGGGCGGCGGGGAGAGGAGACCCAGTACTTC. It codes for CASSGRRGEETQYF.

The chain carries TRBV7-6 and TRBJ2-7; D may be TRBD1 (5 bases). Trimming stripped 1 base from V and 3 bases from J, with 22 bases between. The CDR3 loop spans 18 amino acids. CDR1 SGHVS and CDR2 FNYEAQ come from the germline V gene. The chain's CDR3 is CASSLDPLSRQLFYEQYF. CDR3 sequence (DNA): TGTGCCAGCAGCTTAGACCCACTTAGCAGACAGTTATTCTACGAGCAGTACTTC.

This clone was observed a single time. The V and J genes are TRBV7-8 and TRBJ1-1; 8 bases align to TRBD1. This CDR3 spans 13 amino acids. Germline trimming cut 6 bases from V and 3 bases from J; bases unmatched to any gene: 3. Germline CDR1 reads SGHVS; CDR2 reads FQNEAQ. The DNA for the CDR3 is TGTGCCAGCAGTTCACAGGGGGACACTGAAGCTTTCTTT. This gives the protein CASSSQGDTEAFF. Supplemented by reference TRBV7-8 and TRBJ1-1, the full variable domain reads GAGVSQSPRYKVAKRGQDVALRCDPISGHVSLFWYQQALGQGPEFLTYFQNEAQLDKSGLPSDRFFAERPEGSVSTLKIQRTQQEDSAVYLCASSSQGDTEAFFGQGTRLTVV.

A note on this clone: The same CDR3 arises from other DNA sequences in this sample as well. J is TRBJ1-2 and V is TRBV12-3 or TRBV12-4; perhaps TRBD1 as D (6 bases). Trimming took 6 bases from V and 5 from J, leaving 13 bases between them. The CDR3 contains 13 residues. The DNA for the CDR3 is TGTGCCAGCAGCGGGACACGGAGATATGGCTACACCTTC. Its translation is CASSGTRRYGYTF.